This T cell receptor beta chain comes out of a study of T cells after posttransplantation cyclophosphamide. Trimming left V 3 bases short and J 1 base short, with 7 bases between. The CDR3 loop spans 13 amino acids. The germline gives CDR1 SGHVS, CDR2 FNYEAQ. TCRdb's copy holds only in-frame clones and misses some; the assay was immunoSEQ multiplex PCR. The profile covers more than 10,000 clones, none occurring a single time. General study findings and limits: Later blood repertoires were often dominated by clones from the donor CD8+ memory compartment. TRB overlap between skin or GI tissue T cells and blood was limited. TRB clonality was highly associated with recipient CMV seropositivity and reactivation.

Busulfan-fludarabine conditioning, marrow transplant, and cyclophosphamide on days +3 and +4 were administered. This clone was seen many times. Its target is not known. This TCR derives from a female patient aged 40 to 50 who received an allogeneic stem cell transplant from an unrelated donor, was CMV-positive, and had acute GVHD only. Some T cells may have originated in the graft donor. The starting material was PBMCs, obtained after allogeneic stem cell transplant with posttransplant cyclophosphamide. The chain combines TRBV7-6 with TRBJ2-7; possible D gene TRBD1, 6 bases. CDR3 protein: CASSFRGSYEQYF. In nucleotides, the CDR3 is TGTGCCAGCAGCTTCAGGGGTTCCTACGAGCAGTACTTC.